This TCR beta chain was sequenced in a study of CD8 T cells in ankylosing spondylitis. In this sample, this clonotype turned up many times. What it binds is not known. By quantitative 5'-RACE with molecular barcodes, the TCR beta libraries were made. One entry per CDR3 protein, called by TCRdb with MiXCR from the 5' RACE reads. The sample includes tens of thousands of distinct CDR3 sequences, over 5% of them seen just once. This CDR3 comprises 16 residues. Germline-derived CDR1 and CDR2 are MGHRA and YSYEKL. Deletions cut 4 bases from V and 0 bases from J, with 14 bases between. Study results and caveats: Significant enrichment of disease-linked clones was reportedly seen in matched ankylosing spondylitis synovial fluid. It appeared that ankylosing spondylitis blood was characterized by a TCR beta motif of eight highly homologous variants.

The sequence was obtained from a male donor with ankylosing spondylitis. Sequencing was performed on synovial fluid, either unsorted or a sorted T cell fraction (not recorded which). The chain carries TRBV4-1 and TRBJ2-3; D not certain. The CDR3 DNA sequence: TGCGCCAGCAGCCGGGATGTCCTAATGAGCACAGATACGCAGTATTTT. Amino acids: CASSRDVLMSTDTQYF.